Presented here are 16 T cell receptor beta chains from one specimen sequenced in a study of T cell responses to AZD1222 COVID-19 vaccine. Generated by immunoSEQ multiplex PCR, the TCRdb table keeps only in-frame clones and is missing some. Among over 90,000 clones listed, less than 95% were seen once. Sequences were derived from peripheral blood, sampled on day 0 of AZD1222 vaccination. These receptors were collected from an adult in good health.

This clone showed up just once. The J gene is TRBJ1-3, the V gene TRBV5-8; the D gene is possibly TRBD1 (6 bases). This CDR3 has 16 residues. Germline loops: CDR1 SGHTS, CDR2 YDEGEE. V was clipped by 0 bases and J by 2 bases, with 12 bases between them. The CDR3 region is CASSLAGGGPGNTIYF. DNA of the CDR3: TGTGCCAGCAGCTTGGCCGGCGGGGGCCCTGGAAACACCATATATTTT.

The V call is TRBV28, the J call TRBJ1-2; TRBD1 is a possible D gene (5 bases). V was clipped by 5 bases and J by 12 bases, with 19 bases between them. The CDR3 sequence is 13 residues long. The V gene's germline CDR1 is MDHEN and CDR2 SYDVKM. Written as DNA, the CDR3 is TGTGCCAGCAGTCTTCGGGAGGGAGGGGTGGACACCTTC. Translating it yields CASSLREGGVDTF.

The chain is built from TRBV11-2 and TRBJ2-1; TRBD2 aligns across 8 bases. The CDR3 runs 15 residues. Losses at the gene ends were 6 bases for V and 7 bases for J; bases not matched to a gene: 11. Germline CDR1 is SGHAT and CDR2 is FQNNGV. This chain's CDR3 is CASSFSLSGVNEQFF. DNA for the CDR3: TGTGCCAGCAGTTTCTCGCTTAGCGGGGTGAATGAGCAGTTCTTC.

The chain is built from TRBV12-3 or TRBV12-4 and TRBJ1-5; D gene uncertain. The CDR3 is 13 amino acids. The V gene lost 6 bases and the J gene lost 4 bases, with 10 bases spanning the gap. CDR3 sequence: CASSWTVNQPQHF. In DNA, the CDR3 is TGTGCCAGCAGCTGGACGGTAAATCAGCCCCAGCATTTT.

The chain couples TRBV18 to TRBJ1-1; tentatively, D is TRBD1 (5 bases). The V and J ends lost 0 bases and 1 base respectively, with 9 bases between them. The CDR3 covers 15 residues. Per the germline V gene, CDR1 is KGHSH and CDR2 is LQKENI. DNA of the CDR3: TGTGCCAGCTCACCACCTATTGGGGCGAACACTGAAGCTTTCTTT. Its protein is CASSPPIGANTEAFF.

This clone was seen once. The chain uses TRBV12-5 and TRBJ2-2; D assignment may be TRBD1 or TRBD2 (5 bases each). This CDR3 comprises 14 residues. The germline CDR1 and CDR2 sequences are LGHNT and FRNRAP. Trimming shortened V by 5 bases and J by 6 bases, and 13 bases separated the two germline ends. CDR3 region: CASGMSGHAGELFF. CDR3 in DNA: TGTGCTAGTGGTATGTCGGGGCACGCCGGGGAGCTGTTTTTT.

The V and J genes are TRBV12-3 or TRBV12-4 and TRBJ2-3; D is undetermined. V lost 6 bases and J 9 bases, leaving 13 bases between the germline ends. The CDR3 totals 12 residues. Written as DNA, the CDR3 is TGTGCCAGCAGCCCTGAGACGGAGACGCAGTATTTT. Amino acids: CASSPETETQYF.

The rearrangement uses TRBV3-1 (or the pseudogene TRBV3-2) and TRBJ2-5; 7 bases fit TRBD1. The CDR3 is 16 residues long. Trimming cost V 1 base and J 1 base; bases outside gene matches: 6. The germline CDR1 and CDR2 sequences are LGHDT and YNNKEL (reference sequence). CDR3 coding DNA: TGTGCCAGCAGCCAAGGGGCTCGGACAGGCCAAGAGACCCAGTACTTC. This translates into CASSQGARTGQETQYF.

This clone was counted between two and nine times. This chain links TRBV15 with TRBJ1-2; the D is unclear. The V and J ends lost 0 bases and 7 bases respectively, with 12 bases between them. The CDR3 length is 14 residues. Germline V gene lookup returns CDR1 LNHNV and CDR2 YYDKDF (reference sequence). CDR3 nucleotides: TGTGCCACCAGCAGAGATTTAACAGAAAGTGGCTACACCTTC. It translates to CATSRDLTESGYTF.

The chain links TRBV27 to TRBJ1-2; 7 nucleotides line up with TRBD1. The CDR3 length is 15 residues. With 5 bases clipped from V and 8 bases from J, the junction kept 14 bases outside the gene matches. Germline V lookup: CDR1 MNHEY, CDR2 SMNVEV (reference sequence). The CDR3 DNA follows: TGTGCCAGCAGTAAAGCAGACAGGGAAGGGGAGGGCTACACCTTC. This gives the protein CASSKADREGEGYTF.

The chain joins TRBV27 to TRBJ2-7; D is ambiguous. Germline V gene lookup returns CDR1 MNHEY and CDR2 SMNVEV (reference sequence). The length of the CDR3 is 13 residues. V lost 5 bases, J lost 5 bases, and 13 bases lay in between. CDR3 loop: CASSPLGFHEQYF. DNA for the CDR3: TGTGCCAGCAGTCCCCTGGGATTCCACGAGCAGTACTTC.

V is TRBV5-1 and J is TRBJ2-7, with 10 bases that match TRBD1. CDR1 SGHRS and CDR2 YFSETQ come from the germline V gene. J was trimmed by 7 bases and V by 6 bases; bases with no gene match: 13. The CDR3 totals 15 residues. For the CDR3, the DNA is TGCGCCAGCACGAACCCCGGGACAGGGGTATTTGAGCAGTACTTC. Translated, it gives CASTNPGTGVFEQYF. The full variable domain, with the rest looked up from reference TRBV5-1 and TRBJ2-7, is KAGVTQTPRYLIKTRGQQVTLSCSPISGHRSVSWYQQTPGQGLQFLFEYFSETQRNKGNFPGRFSGRQFSNSRSEMNVSTLELGDSALYLCASTNPGTGVFEQYFGPGTRLTVT.

This sequence joins TRBV4-1 and TRBJ1-6; D is unresolved. Germline V lookup: CDR1 MGHRA, CDR2 YSYEKL. V lost 1 base to trimming and J lost 1 base, with 8 bases between them. The CDR3 has 16 amino acids. Here the CDR3 DNA reads TGCGCCAGCAGCCAAGTAATGGGGTCCTATAATTCACCCCTCCACTTT. Encoded protein: CASSQVMGSYNSPLHF.

This chain links TRBV4-3 with TRBJ1-1, with D possibly being TRBD1 (5 bases). CDR3 size: 17 residues. Germline V gene lookup returns CDR1 LGHNA and CDR2 YSLEER. Trimming pared 1 base from V and 3 bases from J, leaving 18 bases between. CDR3 DNA: TGCGCCAGCAGCCAAGCTACCTCGGGGGGGTTTGACACTGAAGCTTTCTTT. This sequence encodes CASSQATSGGFDTEAFF.

This clone is a singleton in its sample. The chain is built from TRBV19 and TRBJ1-4; 11 positions agree with TRBD1. Germline V gene sequence: CDR1 LNHDA, CDR2 SQIVND (reference sequence). This CDR3 is 13 amino acids long. J was trimmed by 8 bases and V by 11 bases; bases with no gene match: 7. The CDR3 sequence: CAVGTGGSEKLFF. For the CDR3, the DNA is TGTGCCGTCGGGACAGGGGGTTCCGAAAAACTGTTTTTT.

This chain links TRBV18 with TRBJ2-3; D uncertain. Germline loops: CDR1 KGHSH, CDR2 LQKENI. The germline V and J ends were trimmed by 1 base and 1 base, with 6 bases remaining between them. CDR3 length: 14 amino acids. CDR3 bases: TGTGCCAGCTCACCACGAACAGGCACAGATACGCAGTATTTT. Amino acid sequence: CASSPRTGTDTQYF.